The 13 T cell receptor beta chains reported below all come from one sample, sequenced in a study of CD8 T cells in Susac syndrome. Random hexamers were used to reverse transcribe the RNA input (about 0.5 to 1 ug). TCRdb used MiXCR to reprocess the immunoSEQ multiplex PCR reads, holding one entry per CDR3 protein. Among 300,000 or so distinct CDR3 sequences, about 90% were seen once, and the ten largest hold roughly 0.059%. Sequencing was carried out using CD4+ T cells from PBMCs. These receptors all come from a human donor with multiple sclerosis.

The V gene is TRBV6-1, the J gene TRBJ2-1; TRBD2 aligns across 7 bases. Trimming removed 1 base from V and 6 bases from J; junction bases left unmatched: 9. The length of the CDR3 is 16 residues. Germline CDR1 reads MNHNS; CDR2 reads SASEGT. CDR3 DNA sequence: TGTGCCAGCAGTGAAGGGCCCCACGGGGGGTCCAATGAGCAGTTCTTC. This encodes CASSEGPHGGSNEQFF.

The sample holds one count of this clonotype. CDR3 nucleotides: TGCAGCGTGCTCCGGGACAGCTACGAGCAGTACTTC. Protein: CSVLRDSYEQYF. The chain combines TRBV29-1 with TRBJ2-7; 7 bases are a match to TRBD1. V lost 6 bases to trimming and J lost 3 bases; unmatched junction nucleotides: 5. CDR1 and CDR2 from the germline V gene are SQVTM and ANQGSEA. CDR3 length: 12 amino acids.

This rearrangement joins TRBV15 to TRBJ2-1, with D perhaps given as TRBD1 or TRBD2 (6 bases each). The CDR3 runs to 14 residues. Per germline, CDR1 LNHNV and CDR2 YYDKDF (reference sequence). Trimming left V 1 base short and J 7 bases short, with 11 bases between. CDR3 loop: CATSRGGGRNEQFF. The CDR3 nucleotides are TGTGCCACCAGCAGAGGAGGGGGGCGGAATGAGCAGTTCTTC. Using reference TRBV15 and TRBJ2-1 for the parts outside the CDR3, the full variable domain is DAMVIQNPRYQVTQFGKPVTLSCSQTLNHNVMYWYQQKSSQAPKLLFHYYDKDFNNEADTPDNFQSRRPNTSFCFLDIRSPGLGDTAMYLCATSRGGGRNEQFFGPGTRLTVL.

J is TRBJ1-1 and V is TRBV5-1, with no clear D. V was pared by 4 bases and J by 1 base, with 8 bases between. The germline V gene encodes CDR1 SGHRS and CDR2 YFSETQ. CDR3 length: 13 amino acids. The CDR3 nucleotides are TGCGCCAGCAGCGTACAGAGGAACACTGAAGCTTTCTTT. Protein product: CASSVQRNTEAFF.

In its sample, this clonotype was seen once. The chain has TRBV2 and TRBJ2-3, with a tentative D call TRBD1 (6 bases). Germline CDR1 is SNHLY and CDR2 is FYNNEI. Trimming cost V 9 bases and J 3 bases, with 16 bases left between them. CDR3 length equals 14 residues. The CDR3 region is CARTGDFGTDTQYF. The DNA for the CDR3 is TGTGCCAGGACAGGTGATTTTGGAACAGATACGCAGTATTTT. The complete variable domain, with remaining parts taken from reference TRBV2 and TRBJ2-3, reads EPEVTQTPSHQVTQMGQEVILRCVPISNHLYFYWYRQILGQKVEFLVSFYNNEISEKSEIFDDQFSVERPDGSNFTLKIRSTKLEDSAMYFCARTGDFGTDTQYFGPGTRLTVL.

Here the CDR3 reads CASSLDRYTEAFF. The CDR3 nucleotides read TGCGCCAGCAGCTTAGACAGGTACACTGAAGCTTTCTTT. This chain joins TRBV5-1 and TRBJ1-1, with D possibly TRBD1 on 6 matching bases. CDR1 is SGHRS, CDR2 YFSETQ, per germline. V was pared by 2 bases and J by 3 bases, with 8 bases between. This CDR3 comprises 13 residues. Combining the CDR3 with reference TRBV5-1 and TRBJ1-1 gives the whole variable domain KAGVTQTPRYLIKTRGQQVTLSCSPISGHRSVSWYQQTPGQGLQFLFEYFSETQRNKGNFPGRFSGRQFSNSRSEMNVSTLELGDSALYLCASSLDRYTEAFFGQGTRLTVV.

The chain has TRBV10-3 and TRBJ2-5; D gene unclear. V was shortened by 5 bases and J by 5 bases, with 6 bases between the two germline ends. Germline-derived CDR1 and CDR2 are ENHRY and SYGVKD. This CDR3 comprises 11 residues. This CDR3 is CAISLGETQYF. As DNA, the CDR3 is TGTGCCATCAGTTTAGGGGAGACCCAGTACTTC.

The V gene is TRBV12-3 or TRBV12-4, the J gene TRBJ2-6; tentatively, D is TRBD2 (6 bases). This CDR3 comprises 17 residues. V shed 6 bases and J shed 0 bases, with 15 bases lying between them. Here the CDR3 reads CASSGGLTPSGANVLTF. CDR3 in DNA: TGTGCCAGCAGCGGGGGATTGACCCCCTCTGGGGCCAACGTCCTGACTTTC.

The V gene is TRBV11-2, the J gene TRBJ2-5; tentative D call: TRBD2 (5 bases). V lost 0 bases and J lost 1, with 9 bases in between. This CDR3 comprises 15 residues. The germline V gene has CDR1 SGHAT and CDR2 FQNNGV. The DNA of the CDR3 is TGTGCCAGCAGCTTAGAGCGGACTCCCCAAGAGACCCAGTACTTC. Translating gives CASSLERTPQETQYF.

V gene TRBV29-1 combines with J gene TRBJ2-1; 8 nucleotides agree with TRBD2. J gave up 5 bases and V 6 bases, and 9 bases lay outside the gene matches. The CDR3 covers 14 residues. Germline CDR1 and CDR2: SQVTM and ANQGSEA. The CDR3 reads CSVQTSGYDNEQFF. The CDR3 DNA reads TGCAGCGTCCAAACTAGCGGTTATGACAATGAGCAGTTCTTC.

The rearrangement links TRBV6-5 to TRBJ1-2; TRBD1 aligns across 8 bases. There are 18 residues in the CDR3. CDR1 and CDR2 (germline): MNHEY, SVGAGI. V lost 2 bases to trimming and J lost 2 bases; unmatched junction nucleotides: 13. The CDR3 here is CASSYVGGRGRGNYGYTF. The CDR3 DNA reads TGTGCCAGCAGTTACGTCGGGGGCAGGGGGCGCGGAAACTATGGCTACACCTTC.

The V gene is TRBV4-3, the J gene TRBJ2-6, with D possibly being TRBD2 (5 bases). Trimming removed 1 base at V and 0 bases at J, with 13 bases between. The CDR3 runs 18 residues. CDR1 is LGHNA, CDR2 YSLEER, per germline. The CDR3 is CASSQAFGRISGANVLTF. The CDR3 bases are TGCGCCAGCAGCCAAGCTTTTGGGAGAATCTCTGGGGCCAACGTCCTGACTTTC.

The V gene is TRBV7-2, the J gene TRBJ1-2; the D is unclear. Germline CDR1 is SGHTA and CDR2 is FQGNSA. Trimming took 0 bases from V and 1 from J, leaving 12 bases between them. This CDR3 is built from 16 residues. CDR3 amino acids: CASSLALGWSNYGYTF. In DNA form, the CDR3 reads TGTGCCAGCAGCTTAGCACTGGGATGGAGTAACTATGGCTACACCTTC.